These 15 T cell receptor beta chains were sequenced from one sample in a study of T cells after posttransplantation cyclophosphamide. A marrow graft followed busulfan-fludarabine conditioning, with cyclophosphamide on days +3 and +4. Only in-frame clones appear in the TCRdb table, and some are missing; sequencing was by immunoSEQ multiplex PCR. This sample includes about 14,000 clones with no singletons; its ten biggest clones take up roughly 23%. The sample here was PBMCs, taken about 1,200 days after allogeneic stem cell transplant with posttransplant cyclophosphamide. The receptors were sampled from a female patient between 40 and 50 years old who received an allogeneic stem cell transplant from a related donor, was CMV-positive, and had no GVHD. A subset of T cells may come from the graft donor.

This clone was counted ten times or more. The chain joins TRBV5-1 to TRBJ2-3; TRBD2 matches 10 bases. The CDR3 is made up of 18 amino acids. V was clipped by 1 base and J by 0 bases; unmatched bases: 8. Per germline, CDR1 SGHRS and CDR2 YFSETQ. The CDR3 DNA reads as TGCGCCAGCAGCTTGAGGGCTAGCGGGGGAACTAGCACAGATACGCAGTATTTT. This encodes CASSLRASGGTSTDTQYF.

This clone appeared many times. The rearrangement links TRBV5-6 to TRBJ2-5; weak D call: TRBD1 (6 bases). Germline V lookup: CDR1 SGHDT, CDR2 YYEEEE. The CDR3 has 16 residues. The V end lost 0 bases, the J end lost 1 base, and 13 bases lay between the germline ends. The CDR3 here is CASSLGSGVAQETQYF. CDR3 coding DNA: TGTGCCAGCAGCTTGGGGTCAGGGGTAGCCCAAGAGACCCAGTACTTC.

This clone was seen a handful of times. The sample carries other DNA sequences with the same CDR3. The chain combines TRBV9 with TRBJ2-7; no firm D call. The germline gives CDR1 SGDLS, CDR2 YYNGEE. V lost 8 bases and J 2 bases, leaving 20 bases between the germline ends. This CDR3 region has 15 residues. The CDR3 nucleotides are TGTGCCAGTATTTTCAAACAGAAGACGGCCTACGAGCAGTACTTC. This codes for CASIFKQKTAYEQYF. Full variable domain (outside the CDR3, taken from reference TRBV9 and TRBJ2-7): DSGVTQTPKHLITATGQRVTLRCSPRSGDLSVYWYQQSLDQGLQFLIQYYNGEERAKGNILERFSAQQFPDLHSELNLSSLELGDSALYFCASIFKQKTAYEQYFGPGTRLTVT.

This clone was seen ten or more times. This sequence joins TRBV5-1 and TRBJ1-1; D unresolved. The CDR3 contains 13 residues. Germline-derived CDR1 and CDR2 are SGHRS and YFSETQ. V was clipped by 4 bases and J by 1 base, with 8 bases between them. CDR3 protein: CASSDGENTEAFF. DNA of the CDR3: TGCGCCAGCAGCGATGGAGAGAACACTGAAGCTTTCTTT.

Ten or more counts support this clone. The chain is built from TRBV7-3 and TRBJ2-4; 15 positions match TRBD2. Germline values: CDR1 SGHTA, CDR2 FQGTGA. With 5 bases clipped from V and 7 bases from J, the junction kept 6 bases outside the gene matches. The CDR3 runs 16 residues. CDR3 in amino acids: CASSPGLAGGLNIQYF. As DNA, the CDR3 is TGTGCCAGCAGCCCCGGACTAGCGGGGGGGTTGAACATTCAGTACTTC. Supplemented by reference TRBV7-3 and TRBJ2-4, the full variable domain reads GAGVSQTPSNKVTEKGKYVELRCDPISGHTALYWYRQSLGQGPEFLIYFQGTGAADDSGLPNDRFFAVRPEGSVSTLKIQRTERGDSAVYLCASSPGLAGGLNIQYFGAGTRLSVL.

This clone was seen repeatedly, ten times or more. The chain is built from TRBV7-2 and TRBJ2-7; D gene ambiguous. The CDR3 covers 14 residues. Germline V lookup: CDR1 SGHTA, CDR2 FQGNSA. V dropped 0 bases and J dropped 0 bases, with 6 bases sitting between them. This CDR3 reads CASSLAYSSYEQYF. CDR3 DNA sequence: TGTGCCAGCAGCTTAGCATACAGCTCCTACGAGCAGTACTTC.

This clone appeared many times. The chain uses TRBV2 and TRBJ2-4; 11 positions agree with TRBD2. Per germline, CDR1 SNHLY and CDR2 FYNNEI. The length of the CDR3 is 18 residues. V shed 2 bases, J shed 1 base, and the junction held 7 bases outside the gene matches. CDR3 amino acids: CASSERSGGAAAKNIQYF. DNA of the CDR3: TGTGCCAGCAGTGAACGTAGCGGGGGGGCCGCGGCCAAAAACATTCAGTACTTC.

The sample holds many counts of this clone. This sequence joins TRBV7-6 and TRBJ2-1; maybe TRBD1 (5 bases). The CDR3 sequence is 13 residues long. The germline V and J ends were trimmed by 1 base and 10 bases, with 11 bases remaining between them. Germline assignment: CDR1 SGHVS and CDR2 FNYEAQ. The CDR3 reads CASSLVASGEQFF. CDR3 nucleotide sequence: TGTGCCAGCAGCTTAGTGGCCTCAGGGGAGCAGTTCTTC.

This clone occurred many times. The rearrangement uses TRBV25-1 and TRBJ1-2, with 9 nucleotides matching TRBD1. The length of the CDR3 is 14 residues. In germline, CDR1 is MGHDK, CDR2 SYGVNS. V was clipped by 1 base and J by 7 bases; unmatched bases: 4. As DNA, the CDR3 is TGTGCCAGCAGTGAATCCGGGGACAGGGCTGGCTACACCTTC. This encodes CASSESGDRAGYTF.

The rearrangement uses TRBV6-5 and TRBJ2-7; the match to TRBD1 covers 7 bases. Unmatched junction bases numbered 8, after V lost 5 bases and J lost 4 bases. Germline V gene sequence: CDR1 MNHEY, CDR2 SVGAGI. The CDR3 sequence is 14 residues long. The CDR3 region is CASSRGPSPYEQYF. The CDR3 region has the DNA TGTGCCAGCAGTAGGGGGCCCTCCCCGTACGAGCAGTACTTC.

This clone was counted between two and nine times. The J gene is TRBJ1-6, the V gene TRBV12-5; weak D call: TRBD1 (5 bases). Germline V gene lookup returns CDR1 LGHNT and CDR2 FRNRAP. CDR3 size: 16 residues. Trimming removed 0 bases from V and 5 bases from J, with 11 bases in between. Written as DNA, the CDR3 is TGTGCTAGTGGTTTGGTGGGGCAGAACGATAATTCACCCCTCCACTTT. This encodes CASGLVGQNDNSPLHF.

In its sample, this clone was seen many times. The rearrangement joins TRBV7-2 to TRBJ2-7; no clear D gene. CDR3 length: 11 residues. Germline CDR1 and CDR2: SGHTA and FQGNSA. The V end was cut by 5 bases, the J end by 4 bases, with 6 bases between. The CDR3 is CASSPKYEQYF. CDR3 DNA: TGTGCCAGCAGCCCCAAATACGAGCAGTACTTC. The whole variable domain, filled in from reference TRBV7-2 and TRBJ2-7, reads GAGVSQSPSNKVTEKGKDVELRCDPISGHTALYWYRQSLGQGLEFLIYFQGNSAPDKSGLPSDRFSAERTGGSVSTLTIQRTQQEDSAVYLCASSPKYEQYFGPGTRLTVT.

In this sample, this clone turned up many times. The gene calls are TRBV6-5 and TRBJ2-7; 8 bases fit TRBD1. The trim removed 5 bases at V and 6 bases at J, leaving 3 bases unmatched. The CDR3 consists of 12 residues. Germline values: CDR1 MNHEY, CDR2 SVGAGI. The CDR3 nucleotides read TGTGCCAGCAGTGGACAGGGACGCGAGCAGTACTTC. It is translated as CASSGQGREQYF.

This clone was counted many times. The genes are TRBV28 and TRBJ1-2, with 12 bases identical to TRBD1. The J segment lost 8 bases and the V segment lost 6 bases, leaving 10 bases of the junction unmatched. Per germline, CDR1 MDHEN and CDR2 SYDVKM. This CDR3 has 15 amino acids. CDR3 protein: CASRTPGTGGRGYTF. In DNA, the CDR3 is TGTGCCAGCAGGACCCCCGGGACAGGGGGCAGGGGCTACACCTTC.

This clone was counted a few times. The V gene is TRBV5-1, the J gene TRBJ2-5; 7 bases agree with TRBD1. V shed 7 bases, J shed 11 bases, and the junction held 14 bases outside the gene matches. Germline V gives CDR1 SGHRS, CDR2 YFSETQ. The CDR3 sequence is 13 residues long. The CDR3 DNA sequence: TGCGCCAGCTCTAGAGAGGGGGCTGATGAGCAGTACTTC. Encoded protein: CASSREGADEQYF. The full variable domain, completed using reference TRBV5-1 and TRBJ2-5, is KAGVTQTPRYLIKTRGQQVTLSCSPISGHRSVSWYQQTPGQGLQFLFEYFSETQRNKGNFPGRFSGRQFSNSRSEMNVSTLELGDSALYLCASSREGADEQYFGPGTRLLVL.